Listed here are 17 T cell receptor beta chains from one sample, sequenced in a study of neurological immune-mediated disorders. TCRdb redid the calling of the 5' RACE reads with MiXCR, one entry per CDR3 protein. Here the sample spans tens of thousands of distinct CDR3 sequences, approximately 2.4% being singletons. The source material was PBMCs. These receptors all stem from a woman aged 25 to 45 with multiple sclerosis.

Ten or more counts support this clonotype. The chain carries TRBV11-2 and TRBJ2-3, with TRBD2 as a possible D gene (6 bases). Trimming pared 5 bases from V and 7 bases from J, leaving 19 bases between. From germline, CDR1 is SGHAT and CDR2 FQNNGV. The CDR3 sequence is 15 residues long. The CDR3 DNA reads as TGTGCCAGCAGCCTCCCGGGACTCCCCGGGCATACGCAGTATTTT. It encodes CASSLPGLPGHTQYF.

This clonotype was recorded many times. CDR3 protein: CASSQDRGARGHLYGYTF. Written as DNA, the CDR3 is TGTGCCAGCAGCCAAGATAGGGGAGCGCGAGGACACCTCTATGGCTACACCTTC. The genes are TRBV3-1 and TRBJ1-2, with a tentative D call TRBD1 (5 bases). The length of the CDR3 is 18 residues. V dropped 0 bases and J dropped 4 bases, with 21 bases sitting between them. The germline V gene has CDR1 LGHDT and CDR2 YNNKEL (reference sequence).

In its sample, this clonotype was seen many times. The DNA of the CDR3 is TGTGCCATCGGCCGGGCTGACACCATATATTTT. Its translation is CAIGRADTIYF. The genes are TRBV10-3 and TRBJ1-3; D not certain. V was trimmed by 8 bases and J by 8 bases, leaving 10 bases between them. Germline lookup yields CDR1 ENHRY and CDR2 SYGVKD. This CDR3 region has 11 residues.

This clonotype was detected many times. The chain carries TRBV7-9 and TRBJ1-1, with unresolved D. Germline V lookup: CDR1 SEHNR, CDR2 FQNEAQ (reference sequence). The CDR3 extends over 16 amino acids. V was shortened by 1 base and J by 1 base, with 13 bases between the two germline ends. CDR3 loop: CASSLGGRAGNTEAFF. As DNA, the CDR3 is TGTGCCAGCAGCTTAGGAGGTCGGGCAGGGAACACTGAAGCTTTCTTT.

This clonotype has ten or more counts. The J gene is TRBJ1-5, the V gene TRBV28, with a weak D call TRBD1 (6 bases). The CDR3 is 15 amino acids. Germline CDR1 and CDR2: MDHEN and SYDVKM. V was cut by 5 bases and J by 4 bases, with 15 bases left in between. The CDR3 DNA sequence: TGTGCCAGCAGTAAACAGGGAGGTTCGAATCAGCCCCAGCATTTT. Translated, it gives CASSKQGGSNQPQHF.

This clonotype appeared many times. This chain uses TRBV5-1 with TRBJ1-2; 7 nucleotides line up with TRBD1. Germline trimming cut 3 bases from V and 0 bases from J; bases unmatched to any gene: 5. CDR1 is SGHRS and CDR2 is YFSETQ in the germline V gene. The CDR3 has 15 amino acids. CDR3 region: CASSSGQISNYGYTF. DNA of the CDR3: TGCGCCAGCAGCTCGGGACAGATCTCTAACTATGGCTACACCTTC.

Many counts were recorded for this clonotype. The DNA of the CDR3 is TGTGCCAGCAGCCTACTAGCGGGAAACTACAATGAGCAGTTCTTC. Its translation is CASSLLAGNYNEQFF. The V gene is TRBV7-2, the J gene TRBJ2-1, with 10 nucleotides matching TRBD2. CDR1 SGHTA and CDR2 FQGNSA come from the germline V gene. The CDR3 runs 15 residues. J gave up 3 bases and V 5 bases, and 4 bases lay outside the gene matches.

This clonotype was counted ten times or more. The chain carries TRBV7-9 and TRBJ2-7; D could derive from TRBD1 or TRBD2 (5 bases each). The V end lost 5 bases, the J end lost 2 bases, and 13 bases lay between the germline ends. The CDR3 is 14 amino acids. Germline-derived CDR1 and CDR2 are SEHNR and FQNEAQ (reference sequence). CDR3 residues: CASSPGTDPYEQYF. CDR3 sequence (DNA): TGTGCCAGCAGCCCCGGGACGGACCCCTACGAGCAGTACTTC. Filled out from reference TRBV7-9 and TRBJ2-7, the complete variable domain reads DTGVSQNPRHKITKRGQNVTFRCDPISEHNRLYWYRQTLGQGPEFLTYFQNEAQLEKSRLLSDRFSAERPKGSFSTLEIQRTEQGDSAMYLCASSPGTDPYEQYFGPGTRLTVT.

Many counts were recorded for this clonotype. The rearrangement uses TRBV6-2 or TRBV6-3 and TRBJ2-3; 8 nucleotides agree with TRBD2. Germline CDR1 MNHEY, CDR2 SVGEGT. This CDR3 comprises 15 residues. Germline trimming cut 5 bases from V and 4 bases from J; bases unmatched to any gene: 8. The CDR3 reads CASSNAGTSADTQYF. The CDR3, as DNA: TGTGCCAGCAGTAACGCCGGGACTAGTGCAGATACGCAGTATTTT.

This clonotype was counted at least ten times. J is TRBJ2-1 and V is TRBV9; TRBD2 agrees at 14 bases. CDR1 is SGDLS and CDR2 is YYNGEE in the germline V gene. The CDR3 totals 18 residues. Trimming removed 3 bases from V and 2 bases from J; junction bases left unmatched: 7. CDR3 amino acids: CASSGAGTSGGAYNEQFF. The CDR3 nucleotides read TGTGCCAGCAGCGGGGCCGGGACTAGCGGGGGAGCCTACAATGAGCAGTTCTTC. Using reference TRBV9 and TRBJ2-1 for the parts outside the CDR3, the full variable domain is DSGVTQTPKHLITATGQRVTLRCSPRSGDLSVYWYQQSLDQGLQFLIQYYNGEERAKGNILERFSAQQFPDLHSELNLSSLELGDSALYFCASSGAGTSGGAYNEQFFGPGTRLTVL.

This clonotype was seen at least ten times. The rearrangement joins TRBV18 to TRBJ2-5; no firm D call. Germline lookup yields CDR1 KGHSH and CDR2 LQKENI. The V end was cut by 5 bases, the J end by 3 bases, with 10 bases between. The CDR3 is 13 residues long. CDR3 sequence (DNA): TGTGCCAGCTCATTCGGACGGAAAGAGACCCAGTACTTC. Translated, it gives CASSFGRKETQYF.

This clonotype was counted many times. This rearrangement joins TRBV20-1 to TRBJ2-3; 7 nucleotides align to TRBD2. J lost 0 bases, V lost 3 bases, and 6 bases had no gene match. Germline lookup yields CDR1 DFQATT and CDR2 SNEGSKA (reference sequence). This CDR3 is built from 15 residues. The CDR3 sequence: CSARGGRGSTDTQYF. CDR3 in DNA: TGCAGTGCTAGGGGCGGGAGAGGGAGCACAGATACGCAGTATTTT.

At least ten counts were recorded for this clonotype. The chain recombines TRBV20-1 with TRBJ2-1; 11 nucleotides match TRBD2. Germline lookup yields CDR1 DFQATT and CDR2 SNEGSKA (reference sequence). The CDR3 loop spans 16 amino acids. V was clipped by 1 base and J by 7 bases; unmatched bases: 9. CDR3 DNA: TGCAGTGCTAGAGTAGGTAGGGCTAGCGGGAGGAATGAGCAGTTCTTC. Translation gives CSARVGRASGRNEQFF.

At least ten counts were recorded for this clonotype. V is TRBV7-9 and J is TRBJ2-1, with 12 bases that match TRBD2. The germline gives CDR1 SEHNR, CDR2 FQNEAQ (reference sequence). V dropped 1 base and J dropped 11; count of bases not matched to a gene: 9. The CDR3 covers 16 residues. This CDR3 reads CASSLGYLAGGPQQFF. DNA of the CDR3: TGTGCCAGCAGCTTAGGTTACCTAGCGGGAGGGCCCCAGCAGTTCTTC. The variable domain in full, with the rest retrieved from reference TRBV7-9 and TRBJ2-1, is DTGVSQNPRHKITKRGQNVTFRCDPISEHNRLYWYRQTLGQGPEFLTYFQNEAQLEKSRLLSDRFSAERPKGSFSTLEIQRTEQGDSAMYLCASSLGYLAGGPQQFFGPGTRLTVL.

This clonotype was seen at least ten times. CDR3: CSVLQGRNQPQHF. The CDR3 nucleotides read TGCAGCGTTCTACAGGGTCGCAATCAGCCCCAGCATTTT. This sequence joins TRBV29-1 and TRBJ1-5, with a tentative D call TRBD1 (6 bases). V dropped 5 bases and J dropped 2 bases, with 10 bases sitting between them. CDR3 size: 13 residues. The germline gives CDR1 SQVTM, CDR2 ANQGSEA.

This clonotype was detected many times. The V gene is TRBV12-3 or TRBV12-4, the J gene TRBJ2-5; 8 bases map to TRBD2. After removal of 7 bases from V and 3 bases from J, the junction contained 10 bases not matched to a gene. The CDR3 spans 15 residues. The CDR3 nucleotides are TGTGCCAGCACCCGCACGGGACTAGTGAAAGAGACCCAGTACTTC. This gives the protein CASTRTGLVKETQYF.

This clonotype appeared many times. This sequence joins TRBV6-5 and TRBJ2-5, with 12 bases fitting TRBD2. Germline CDR1 MNHEY, CDR2 SVGAGI. The V segment lost 7 bases and the J segment 4 bases; nucleotides outside the gene matches: 13. The CDR3 loop spans 17 amino acids. The CDR3 loop reads CASTSTPGLAGGETQYF. CDR3 bases: TGTGCCAGCACCTCGACACCGGGACTAGCGGGTGGAGAGACCCAGTACTTC.